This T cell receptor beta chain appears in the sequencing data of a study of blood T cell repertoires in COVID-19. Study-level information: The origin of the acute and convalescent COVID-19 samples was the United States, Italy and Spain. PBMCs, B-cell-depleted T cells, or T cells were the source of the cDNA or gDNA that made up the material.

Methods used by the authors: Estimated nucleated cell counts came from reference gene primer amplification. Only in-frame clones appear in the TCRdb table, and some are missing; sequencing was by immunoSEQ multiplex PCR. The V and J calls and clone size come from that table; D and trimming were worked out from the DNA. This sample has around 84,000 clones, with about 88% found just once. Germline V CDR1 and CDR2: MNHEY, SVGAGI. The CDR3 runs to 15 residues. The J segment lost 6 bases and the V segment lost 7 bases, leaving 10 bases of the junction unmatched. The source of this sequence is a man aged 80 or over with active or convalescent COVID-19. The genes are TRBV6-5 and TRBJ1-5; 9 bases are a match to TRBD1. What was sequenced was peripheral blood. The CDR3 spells CASTKGQGKGQPQHF. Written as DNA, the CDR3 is TGTGCCAGCACCAAGGGACAGGGCAAAGGTCAGCCCCAGCATTTT.